A single sample is the source of the 5 T cell receptor beta chains below, sequenced in a study of blood T cells in healthy people across ages. Then a second PCR, running roughly 7 to 11 cycles, was carried out with a sample-barcoded 5' primer and a J-beta primer mix. TCRdb used MiXCR to reprocess the 5' RACE reads, holding one entry per CDR3 protein. This table has roughly 800,000 distinct CDR3 sequences, 58% appearing once. The sample comprised blood. The source of these receptors is a man aged 25-40 years in good health.

This clonotype has just a few counts. This chain connects TRBV10-2 to TRBJ2-7, with no clear D. With 11 bases removed from V and 0 bases from J, the gap between germline ends came to 11 bases. Germline-derived CDR1 and CDR2 are WSHSY and SAAADI. The CDR3 covers 12 residues. DNA of the CDR3: TGCGCCGTTACTGGTTACTCCTACGAGCAGTACTTC. It yields the protein CAVTGYSYEQYF.

The genes are TRBV28 and TRBJ2-5; 8 bases are a match to TRBD2. Trimming took 8 bases from V and 3 from J; bases not matched to a gene: 11. Germline CDR1 MDHEN, CDR2 SYDVKM. The CDR3 contains 15 residues. The CDR3 sequence: CASGWTSLPKETQYF. The CDR3 DNA reads as TGTGCCAGCGGATGGACTAGCCTCCCCAAAGAGACCCAGTACTTC.

V is TRBV4-3 and J is TRBJ2-1; D is ambiguous. Germline V CDR1 and CDR2: LGHNA, YSLEER. The CDR3 runs to 15 residues. Trimming took off 3 bases at V and 1 base at J, with 10 bases between the two ends. CDR3 sequence (DNA): TGCGCCAGCAGCCACAGAGTGGGGTCCTACAATGAGCAGTTCTTC. This sequence encodes CASSHRVGSYNEQFF.

This clonotype was recorded at least ten times. This sequence joins TRBV9 and TRBJ2-1, with TRBD1 identical over 7 bases. V lost 4 bases, J lost 5 bases, and 12 bases stayed unmatched. The CDR3 runs 16 residues. The germline V gene encodes CDR1 SGDLS and CDR2 YYNGEE. The CDR3 sequence is CASSITSDRANNEQFF. The CDR3 nucleotides are TGTGCCAGCAGCATCACCTCCGACAGGGCTAACAATGAGCAGTTCTTC.

The V gene is TRBV7-9, the J gene TRBJ2-1; the match to TRBD2 covers 7 bases. V lost 3 bases, J lost 6 bases, and 5 bases stayed unmatched. The length of the CDR3 is 14 residues. Germline lookup yields CDR1 SEHNR and CDR2 FQNEAQ (reference sequence). The CDR3 loop reads CASSFPTSSNEQFF. CDR3 nucleotides: TGTGCCAGCAGCTTCCCGACTAGCTCCAATGAGCAGTTCTTC.